The clone carrying this TCR beta chain was observed once. The CDR3 is 16 residues long. Per germline, CDR1 SGHAT and CDR2 FQDESV (reference sequence). With 5 bases clipped from V and 1 base from J, the junction kept 4 bases outside the gene matches. This sample was taken from a study of blood T cell repertoires in COVID-19. About the research overall: COVID-19 samples collected from the United States, Italy and Spain covered acute and convalescent phases.

In the original workflow: Estimation of nucleated cell counts was performed using reference gene primer amplification. Profiling relied on immunoSEQ multiplex PCR, and the TCRdb table lists in-frame clones only, not all of them. That table furnishes V, J and clone size, whereas the DNA furnished D and trimming. The repertoire includes roughly 120,000 clones, less than 95% of them detected once, and 1.8% sits in the top ten. Sequenced sample: peripheral blood. The receptor was isolated from a human donor with active COVID-19. The donor label of this sample is uncertain. This chain uses TRBV11-1 with TRBJ2-3; 12 bases are shared with TRBD2. CDR3 amino acids: CASSPRTSGGTDTQYF. The CDR3 bases are TGTGCCAGCAGCCCCAGGACTAGCGGGGGCACAGATACGCAGTATTTT.